These 22 T cell receptor beta chains originate from one sample sequenced in a study of blood T cell repertoires in COVID-19. Assay: immunoSEQ multiplex PCR; the TCRdb copy retains only in-frame clones and omits some. Here the sample spans fewer than 250,000 clones, 65% to 80% being singletons. Material for sequencing was peripheral blood. All receptors come from a woman in her 50s with acute or convalescent COVID-19.

This clone was observed a single time. This chain joins TRBV27 and TRBJ1-1, with D hard to call. Per germline, CDR1 MNHEY and CDR2 SMNVEV (reference sequence). V was cut by 3 bases and J by 2 bases, with 7 bases left in between. The CDR3 has 13 amino acids. The CDR3 DNA follows: TGTGCCAGCAGTTTCGGCGGTAACACTGAAGCTTTCTTT. This codes for CASSFGGNTEAFF.

This clone was counted once. The chain is built from TRBV7-2 and TRBJ2-4, with 9 positions matching TRBD2. The CDR3 runs to 14 residues. Germline V lookup: CDR1 SGHTA, CDR2 FQGNSA. J lost 4 bases, V lost 3 bases, and 1 base had no gene match. The CDR3 protein is CASSLTSGKNIQYF. In DNA, the CDR3 is TGTGCCAGCAGCTTGACTAGCGGAAAAAACATTCAGTACTTC.

The V and J genes are TRBV5-4 and TRBJ2-7; TRBD1 matches at 9 bases. The ends lost 4 bases at V and 3 bases at J; junction bases unmatched: 8. The CDR3 length is 15 residues. The germline gives CDR1 SGHNT, CDR2 YYREEE (reference sequence). CDR3 bases: TGTGCCAGCAGCATGGACAGGGGACTTTTCTACGAGCAGTACTTC. Encoded protein: CASSMDRGLFYEQYF.

This clone was recorded many times. The DNA for the CDR3 is TGTGCCAGCAGTGAACAGGGACAGGGTTTTCAGCCCCAGCATTTT. Amino acid sequence: CASSEQGQGFQPQHF. The V call is TRBV6-1, the J call TRBJ1-5, with 9 nucleotides matching TRBD1. The CDR3 length is 15 residues. Germline CDR1 MNHNS, CDR2 SASEGT. The V and J ends lost 2 bases and 6 bases, in that order; junction bases with no gene match: 5.

The rearrangement joins TRBV9 to TRBJ2-7; tentative D call: TRBD1 (5 bases). Trimming took off 4 bases at V and 6 bases at J, with 14 bases between the two ends. The CDR3 is 13 residues long. The germline V gene encodes CDR1 SGDLS and CDR2 YYNGEE. The chain's CDR3 is CASSFLPQGEQYF. DNA of the CDR3: TGTGCCAGCAGCTTCCTACCGCAGGGCGAGCAGTACTTC.

This clone was found a few times. The chain links TRBV27 to TRBJ1-5; 7 bases match TRBD1. Germline V lookup: CDR1 MNHEY, CDR2 SMNVEV (reference sequence). This CDR3 has 18 amino acids. V trimming: 6 bases; J trimming: 2 bases; junction bases outside the gene matches: 16. The CDR3 nucleotides read TGTGCCAGCAGGATTTCAGGTTTAGGGGGCGTGGGCAATCAGCCCCAGCATTTT. It codes for CASRISGLGGVGNQPQHF.

The V gene is TRBV19, the J gene TRBJ1-1; unclear D gene. Trimming cost V 3 bases and J 5 bases, with 13 bases left between them. The length of the CDR3 is 14 residues. Germline V gene sequence: CDR1 LNHDA, CDR2 SQIVND (reference sequence). The chain's CDR3 is CASSIARRSTEAFF. The CDR3 DNA sequence: TGTGCCAGTAGTATCGCCCGGAGATCAACTGAAGCTTTCTTT.

This chain connects TRBV30 to TRBJ2-5; possibly TRBD1 for D (5 bases). The CDR3 is 14 amino acids. Trimming removed 1 base from V and 2 bases from J, with 11 bases in between. Per germline, CDR1 GTSNPN and CDR2 SVGIG (reference sequence). CDR3 region: CAWSGQGRQETQYF. The CDR3 DNA reads TGTGCCTGGAGTGGTCAGGGTAGACAAGAGACCCAGTACTTC.

The chain couples TRBV19 to TRBJ1-5; 7 positions agree with TRBD1. With V trimmed by 5 bases and J by 2 bases, 6 bases remained unmatched. Per the germline V gene, CDR1 is LNHDA and CDR2 is SQIVND (reference sequence). CDR3 length: 15 residues. The CDR3 is CASSSRQGGNQPQHF. The CDR3 nucleotides are TGTGCCAGTAGTTCCAGACAGGGAGGCAATCAGCCCCAGCATTTT.

The chain joins TRBV15 to TRBJ2-7; 10 nucleotides match TRBD2. Unmatched junction bases numbered 6, after V lost 0 bases and J lost 4 bases. CDR1 and CDR2 (germline): LNHNV, YYDKDF (reference sequence). This CDR3 comprises 16 residues. This chain's CDR3 is CATSRDRSGGGYEQYF. As DNA, the CDR3 is TGTGCCACCAGCAGAGATAGGAGCGGGGGGGGTTACGAGCAGTACTTC.

This clone has more than one count but fewer than ten. The chain couples TRBV7-2 to TRBJ1-4, with TRBD1 matching over 9 bases. Germline V gene sequence: CDR1 SGHTA, CDR2 FQGNSA. J gave up 7 bases and V 4 bases, and 10 bases lay outside the gene matches. The CDR3 spans 16 residues. The DNA of the CDR3 is TGTGCCAGCAGCTACCGGAGGACAGGGGAGGGTGAAAAACTGTTTTTT. Translating gives CASSYRRTGEGEKLFF.

This clone was counted only a few times. This sequence joins TRBV5-6 and TRBJ1-1; no clear D. V was shortened by 2 bases and J by 4 bases, with 12 bases between the two germline ends. CDR1 and CDR2 (germline): SGHDT, YYEEEE. This CDR3 spans 14 amino acids. CDR3 residues: CASSFGMGSTEAFF. CDR3 coding DNA: TGTGCCAGCAGCTTCGGAATGGGGAGCACTGAAGCTTTCTTT. Looking up the rest from reference TRBV5-6 and TRBJ1-1 gives the full variable domain: DAGVTQSPTHLIKTRGQQVTLRCSPKSGHDTVSWYQQALGQGPQFIFQYYEEEERQRGNFPDRFSGHQFPNYSSELNVNALLLGDSALYLCASSFGMGSTEAFFGQGTRLTVV.

The sample holds one count of this clone. The chain joins TRBV24-1 to TRBJ2-7; weak D call: TRBD1 (5 bases). CDR1 is KGHDR and CDR2 is SFDVKD in the germline V gene. V was pared by 3 bases and J by 7 bases, with 15 bases between. This CDR3 has 14 residues. CDR3: CATSDLSGSEEQYF. CDR3 nucleotides: TGTGCCACCAGTGATCTTTCAGGGTCGGAGGAGCAGTACTTC.

The rearrangement uses TRBV11-2 and TRBJ2-7; D perhaps matches TRBD2 (5 bases). This CDR3 contains 14 residues. Germline values: CDR1 SGHAT, CDR2 FQNNGV. V shed 0 bases and J shed 7 bases, with 13 bases lying between them. The CDR3 protein is CASSLERRLGEQYF. Written as DNA, the CDR3 is TGTGCCAGCAGCTTAGAAAGGAGGTTAGGTGAGCAGTACTTC.

The rearrangement joins TRBV5-1 to TRBJ2-6; 7 bases match TRBD1. The CDR3 sequence is 15 residues long. The V gene's germline CDR1 is SGHRS and CDR2 YFSETQ. V trimming: 2 bases; J trimming: 3 bases; junction bases outside the gene matches: 2. CDR3 nucleotide sequence: TGCGCCAGCAGCTTACCAGGGGGTGGGGCCAACGTCCTGACTTTC. Translated, it gives CASSLPGGGANVLTF.

J is TRBJ2-7 and V is TRBV12-3 or TRBV12-4, with TRBD1 matching over 8 bases. Trimming cost V 4 bases and J 3 bases; bases outside gene matches: 2. The CDR3 runs 13 residues. CDR3 in amino acids: CASSYDRGYEQYF. The CDR3 region has the DNA TGTGCCAGCAGTTATGACAGGGGCTACGAGCAGTACTTC.

V and J are TRBV29-1 and TRBJ1-3; D perhaps matches TRBD1 (6 bases). The length of the CDR3 is 15 residues. Germline CDR1 SQVTM, CDR2 ANQGSEA. V was clipped by 7 bases and J by 3 bases, with 19 bases between them. CDR3 DNA: TGCAGCGCGCAACAGGGCCGAGGGGATGGAAACACCATATATTTT. Translating gives CSAQQGRGDGNTIYF.

This clone was recorded once. The rearrangement joins TRBV5-4 to TRBJ1-2; D possibly corresponds to TRBD1 (5 bases). The V gene's germline CDR1 is SGHNT and CDR2 YYREEE (reference sequence). This CDR3 contains 15 residues. With 0 bases removed from V and 3 bases from J, the gap between germline ends came to 12 bases. The CDR3 reads CASSLVSQGYYGYTF. The CDR3 nucleotides read TGTGCCAGCAGCTTGGTTTCCCAGGGCTACTATGGCTACACCTTC. Together with reference TRBV5-4 and TRBJ1-2, the CDR3 gives the full variable domain: ETGVTQSPTHLIKTRGQQVTLRCSSQSGHNTVSWYQQALGQGPQFIFQYYREEENGRGNFPPRFSGLQFPNYSSELNVNALELDDSALYLCASSLVSQGYYGYTFGSGTRLTVV.

V usage is TRBV12-5 and J usage is TRBJ2-3; 10 bases line up with TRBD2. Trimming cost V 7 bases and J 2 bases; bases outside gene matches: 24. The CDR3 sequence is 21 residues long. Germline V CDR1 and CDR2: LGHNT, FRNRAP. The chain's CDR3 is CASAIPQRGGLLMGPTDTQYF. The CDR3 region has the DNA TGTGCTAGTGCCATACCCCAGCGGGGGGGCCTATTGATGGGTCCCACAGATACGCAGTATTTT.

CDR3 sequence reads: CAISPHSGRGSYNEQFF. DNA for the CDR3: TGTGCCATCTCCCCGCATAGCGGGAGAGGATCCTACAATGAGCAGTTCTTC. V is TRBV10-3 and J is TRBJ2-1; 9 nucleotides agree with TRBD2. V was pared by 8 bases and J by 1 base, with 12 bases of the junction left unmatched. The CDR3 length is 17 residues. Germline V gene sequence: CDR1 ENHRY, CDR2 SYGVKD.

This chain joins TRBV18 and TRBJ1-3; TRBD1 aligns across 10 bases. V lost 2 bases and J lost 11; bases outside the gene matches: 12. The germline gives CDR1 KGHSH, CDR2 LQKENI. This CDR3 spans 16 amino acids. The CDR3 sequence: CASSPKDRGIQTAIYF. DNA for the CDR3: TGTGCCAGCTCACCAAAGGACAGGGGGATTCAGACCGCCATATATTTT.

The chain carries TRBV24-1 and TRBJ1-2; 8 nucleotides align to TRBD1. CDR1 and CDR2 (germline): KGHDR, SFDVKD. V was pared by 4 bases and J by 3 bases, with 12 bases of the junction left unmatched. CDR3 length equals 17 residues. The CDR3 DNA sequence: TGTGCCACCAGTGACCCCGGACAGGGCGAAGGCCACTATGGCTACACCTTC. Amino acids: CATSDPGQGEGHYGYTF.